This section outlines one T cell receptor (beta chain) sequence together with its context. V gave up 1 base and J gave up 0 bases, with 7 bases separating them. The CDR3 runs 14 residues. The germline CDR1 and CDR2 sequences are SGHRS and YFSETQ. This record comes from a study of blood T cell repertoires in COVID-19. The method was immunoSEQ multiplex PCR; TCRdb's version includes in-frame clones alone and lacks a portion of them. The table lists more than 200,000 clones, 80% to 90% of them singletons, with about 10% in the top ten. The sequence was collected from a woman of 80 years or more with COVID-19, enrolled during active disease. Sequences were obtained from peripheral blood. The chain carries TRBV5-1 and TRBJ1-1, with a possible D match to TRBD1 (5 bases). The CDR3 coding sequence is TGCGCCAGCAGCTTGCAAGGGGTGAACACTGAAGCTTTCTTT. Translated: CASSLQGVNTEAFF.